Each of the 25 T cell receptor beta chains below was sequenced from the same sample in a study of T cell responses to AZD1222 COVID-19 vaccine. The repertoire was sequenced with immunoSEQ multiplex PCR; TCRdb's copy has only in-frame clones and lacks some. The profile shows 95,000 to 150,000 clones, around 88% of them singletons. This sample comprised peripheral blood, obtained on day 0 of AZD1222 vaccination. The receptors here all came from an adult in good health.

This chain uses TRBV10-1 with TRBJ2-7; unclear D gene. The CDR3 contains 13 residues. The germline gives CDR1 WNHNN, CDR2 SYGVQD (reference sequence). Deletions cut 2 bases from V and 4 bases from J, with 9 bases between. This CDR3 reads CASSEIGGYEQYF. The DNA for the CDR3 is TGCGCCAGCAGTGAGATCGGCGGATACGAGCAGTACTTC.

This rearrangement joins TRBV4-1 to TRBJ1-4; the D gene is possibly TRBD1 (6 bases). Germline CDR1 reads MGHRA; CDR2 reads YSYEKL. Trimming took off 0 bases at V and 5 bases at J, with 13 bases between the two ends. The CDR3 has 16 residues. CDR3 sequence reads: CASSQETTGRNEKLFF. The CDR3 DNA is TGCGCCAGCAGCCAAGAGACGACAGGCCGAAATGAAAAACTGTTTTTT.

This clone appeared a single time. The chain has TRBV2 and TRBJ1-1, with D unresolved. The CDR3 totals 13 residues. The V end was cut by 6 bases, the J end by 1 base, with 9 bases between. In germline, CDR1 is SNHLY, CDR2 FYNNEI. For the CDR3, the DNA is TGTGCCAGCAGGGTGCGGGGGAACACTGAAGCTTTCTTT. It encodes CASRVRGNTEAFF.

The J gene is TRBJ2-3, the V gene TRBV7-6, with 8 bases lining up with TRBD2. Trimming cost V 1 base and J 9 bases; bases outside gene matches: 12. CDR1 and CDR2 from the germline V gene are SGHVS and FNYEAQ. The CDR3 runs to 16 residues. CDR3 in DNA: TGTGCCAGCAGCTTAGGTAGCGGGACCGAAGTACAGACGCAGTATTTT. This gives the protein CASSLGSGTEVQTQYF.

The rearrangement links TRBV5-1 to TRBJ1-2; 9 nucleotides match TRBD1. V gave up 7 bases and J gave up 8 bases; unmatched junction bases: 12. Germline values: CDR1 SGHRS, CDR2 YFSETQ. There are 14 residues in the CDR3. The CDR3 loop reads CASGIGTGSYGYTF. CDR3 bases: TGCGCCAGCGGCATAGGGACAGGGAGCTACGGCTACACCTTC.

The chain has TRBV3-1 (or the pseudogene TRBV3-2) and TRBJ1-5; possible D gene TRBD1, 6 bases. The germline CDR1 and CDR2 sequences are LGHDT and YNNKEL (reference sequence). This CDR3 region has 17 residues. Trimming pared 1 base from V and 4 bases from J, leaving 17 bases between. This CDR3 reads CASSQASPGEENQPQHF. CDR3 nucleotide sequence: TGTGCCAGCAGCCAAGCGAGTCCAGGGGAGGAGAATCAGCCCCAGCATTTT.

The rearrangement uses TRBV6-5 and TRBJ1-2, with D maybe TRBD1 (5 bases). Germline V CDR1 and CDR2: MNHEY, SVGAGI. This CDR3 comprises 13 residues. V was clipped by 5 bases and J by 5 bases, with 12 bases between them. CDR3 loop: CASSRGTAYGYTF. CDR3 DNA sequence: TGTGCCAGCAGTCGGGGGACGGCATATGGCTACACCTTC.

The chain has TRBV19 and TRBJ1-6; D is possibly TRBD1 (5 bases). The V gene lost 0 bases and the J gene lost 8 bases, with 20 bases spanning the gap. Per the germline V gene, CDR1 is LNHDA and CDR2 is SQIVND (reference sequence). The CDR3 covers 18 residues. The CDR3 loop is CASSIELDSDGSYSPLHF. CDR3 nucleotides: TGTGCCAGTAGTATAGAATTAGACAGCGACGGATCGTATTCACCCCTCCACTTT.

The chain uses TRBV7-9 and TRBJ2-3, with D possibly TRBD1 on 6 matching bases. V was shortened by 5 bases and J by 1 base, with 19 bases between the two germline ends. CDR3 size: 17 residues. From germline, CDR1 is SEHNR and CDR2 FQNEAQ (reference sequence). CDR3 sequence: CASSLRDIGVGTDTQYF. As DNA, the CDR3 is TGTGCCAGCAGCCTGAGGGACATAGGAGTAGGCACAGATACGCAGTATTTT.

The chain recombines TRBV27 with TRBJ2-7; D may be TRBD2 (6 bases). The CDR3 consists of 15 residues. Deletions cut 6 bases from V and 2 bases from J, with 17 bases between. Germline CDR1 reads MNHEY; CDR2 reads SMNVEV (reference sequence). The CDR3 loop reads CASSPLVAGTYEQYF. As DNA, the CDR3 is TGTGCCAGCAGCCCCCTGGTGGCGGGAACCTACGAGCAGTACTTC.

V and J are TRBV6-5 and TRBJ2-3; 7 nucleotides line up with TRBD2. This CDR3 has 13 residues. J lost 1 base, V lost 6 bases, and 1 base had no gene match. Germline V gene sequence: CDR1 MNHEY, CDR2 SVGAGI. The DNA of the CDR3 is TGTGCCAGCAGCCTAGCGGGCACAGATACGCAGTATTTT. Translating it yields CASSLAGTDTQYF.

The rearrangement joins TRBV5-4 to TRBJ2-7; D is perhaps TRBD2 (6 bases). Germline loops: CDR1 SGHNT, CDR2 YYREEE (reference sequence). V was cut by 3 bases and J by 5 bases, with 12 bases left in between. The CDR3 has 13 residues. The CDR3 coding sequence is TGTGCCAGCAGCTCCCGGGCGGGGAACGAGCAGTACTTC. It yields the protein CASSSRAGNEQYF.

The rearrangement uses TRBV11-2 and TRBJ1-1; TRBD1 aligns across 8 bases. J lost 4 bases, V lost 4 bases, and 14 bases had no gene match. Germline CDR1 SGHAT, CDR2 FQNNGV. This CDR3 comprises 17 residues. The CDR3, as DNA: TGTGCCAGCAGCTCCCCATCCCCTCTCACAGGGGGCACTGAAGCTTTCTTT. It yields the protein CASSSPSPLTGGTEAFF. Looking up the rest from reference TRBV11-2 and TRBJ1-1 gives the full variable domain: EAGVAQSPRYKIIEKRQSVAFWCNPISGHATLYWYQQILGQGPKLLIQFQNNGVVDDSQLPKDRFSAERLKGVDSTLKIQPAKLEDSAVYLCASSSPSPLTGGTEAFFGQGTRLTVV.

V is TRBV19 and J is TRBJ1-5; no clear D gene. Trimming pared 8 bases from V and 2 bases from J, leaving 13 bases between. CDR1 LNHDA and CDR2 SQIVND come from the germline V gene (reference sequence). The CDR3 has 14 residues. The CDR3 DNA follows: TGTGCCAGTTCGCGGGTTTCTGGCAATCAGCCCCAGCATTTT. Residues: CASSRVSGNQPQHF. The full variable domain, in which reference TRBV19 and TRBJ1-5 provide the parts outside the CDR3, is DGGITQSPKYLFRKEGQNVTLSCEQNLNHDAMYWYRQDPGQGLRLIYYSQIVNDFQKGDIAEGYSVSREKKESFPLTVTSAQKNPTAFYLCASSRVSGNQPQHFGDGTRLSIL.

The gene calls are TRBV11-2 and TRBJ1-3; D not resolved. The CDR3 length is 11 residues. The germline V gene has CDR1 SGHAT and CDR2 FQNNGV. Between the trimmed V and J ends, which lost 5 bases and 4 bases, there was a span of 3 bases. CDR3 sequence reads: CASSRGNTIYF. As DNA, the CDR3 is TGTGCCAGCAGCAGAGGAAACACCATATATTTT.

V gene TRBV4-3 combines with J gene TRBJ1-2, with TRBD1 matching over 10 bases. Germline V gene lookup returns CDR1 LGHNA and CDR2 YSLEER. The CDR3 contains 14 residues. The V gene end was trimmed by 8 bases and the J gene end by 5 bases; junction bases not matched to a gene: 8. CDR3 sequence: CASGETGGAYGYTF. The CDR3 DNA reads as TGCGCCAGCGGAGAGACAGGGGGCGCTTATGGCTACACCTTC.

The chain joins TRBV19 to TRBJ1-2, with D uncertain. Germline CDR1 is LNHDA and CDR2 is SQIVND (reference sequence). The CDR3 spans 14 residues. V lost 5 bases and J lost 4, with 14 bases in between. The CDR3 DNA follows: TGTGCCAGTAGTTCCGACTCTACCCCCTATGGCTACACCTTC. Its translation is CASSSDSTPYGYTF. Based on the CDR3 plus reference TRBV19 and TRBJ1-2, the full variable domain is DGGITQSPKYLFRKEGQNVTLSCEQNLNHDAMYWYRQDPGQGLRLIYYSQIVNDFQKGDIAEGYSVSREKKESFPLTVTSAQKNPTAFYLCASSSDSTPYGYTFGSGTRLTVV.

This clone was picked up many times. V and J are TRBV7-3 and TRBJ1-3; possible D gene TRBD1, 5 bases. V lost 2 bases, J lost 3 bases, and 5 bases lay in between. The CDR3 is 13 amino acids. Germline V CDR1 and CDR2: SGHTA, FQGTGA. CDR3 sequence: CASSLQGGNTIYF. CDR3 DNA sequence: TGTGCCAGCAGCTTACAGGGTGGAAACACCATATATTTT.

V gene TRBV6-5 combines with J gene TRBJ2-3; no firm D call. Trimming shortened V by 8 bases and J by 4 bases, and 10 bases separated the two germline ends. CDR1 is MNHEY and CDR2 is SVGAGI in the germline V gene. This CDR3 has 12 residues. Here the CDR3 DNA reads TGTGCCAGCCTAGGGTCCGCAGATACGCAGTATTTT. Its protein product is CASLGSADTQYF.

Remarks on this clone: An end of the junction does not agree with germline; a read error may underlie this. The chain uses TRBV7-7 and TRBJ2-2; D is perhaps TRBD1 (6 bases). Germline CDR1 SSHAT, CDR2 FNYEAQ (reference sequence). The CDR3 runs to 13 residues. The CDR3 region has the DNA TGTGCTAGCAGCCCACAGGGTACCGGGGAGCTGTTTTTT. Its protein is CASSPQGTGELFF.

The rearrangement links TRBV5-4 to TRBJ1-1; D is uncertain. The CDR3 has 13 residues. V was shortened by 4 bases and J by 3 bases, with 10 bases between the two germline ends. CDR1 SGHNT and CDR2 YYREEE come from the germline V gene (reference sequence). The CDR3 is CASSVGGHTEAFF. CDR3 sequence (DNA): TGTGCCAGCAGCGTTGGAGGGCACACTGAAGCTTTCTTT. Full variable domain (outside the CDR3, taken from reference TRBV5-4 and TRBJ1-1): ETGVTQSPTHLIKTRGQQVTLRCSSQSGHNTVSWYQQALGQGPQFIFQYYREEENGRGNFPPRFSGLQFPNYSSELNVNALELDDSALYLCASSVGGHTEAFFGQGTRLTVV.

This clone is a singleton in its sample. The chain uses TRBV12-3 or TRBV12-4 and TRBJ1-4; D ambiguous. The ends were cut back, 5 bases at V and 4 bases at J, with 8 bases in the middle. The CDR3 consists of 13 residues. CDR3 region: CASSVEDNEKLFF. For the CDR3, the DNA is TGTGCCAGCAGTGTGGAAGATAATGAAAAACTGTTTTTT.

V gene TRBV5-6 combines with J gene TRBJ1-1; D gene uncertain. The germline V gene has CDR1 SGHDT and CDR2 YYEEEE. Trimming removed 6 bases from V and 0 bases from J, with 15 bases in between. CDR3 length equals 15 residues. The CDR3 DNA sequence: TGTGCCAGCAAACCGGGCAGGCTTATGAACACTGAAGCTTTCTTT. Its translation: CASKPGRLMNTEAFF.

The rearrangement joins TRBV6-2 or TRBV6-3 to TRBJ1-1, with D possibly matching TRBD1 (6 bases). There are 15 residues in the CDR3. Trimming took 2 bases from V and 0 from J, leaving 10 bases between them. Germline V gene data show CDR1 as MNHEY and CDR2 as SVGEGT. This chain's CDR3 is CASSYRGLLNTEAFF. In nucleotides, the CDR3 is TGTGCCAGCAGTTACCGGGGGCTTCTGAACACTGAAGCTTTCTTT.

Turning to this clone: The conserved final phenylalanine or tryptophan is absent from the CDR3, which likely points to a read error. The limits of the CDR3 on the DNA are not certain, so only TCRdb's listed CDR3 is given. This chain uses TRBV9 with TRBJ1-1; the table assigns TRBD1, which was not confirmed against the DNA. Including both end residues, the CDR3 is 11 amino acids long. Germline assignment: CDR1 SGDLS and CDR2 YYNGEE. CDR3 sequence reads: CASSVGQWTPA.